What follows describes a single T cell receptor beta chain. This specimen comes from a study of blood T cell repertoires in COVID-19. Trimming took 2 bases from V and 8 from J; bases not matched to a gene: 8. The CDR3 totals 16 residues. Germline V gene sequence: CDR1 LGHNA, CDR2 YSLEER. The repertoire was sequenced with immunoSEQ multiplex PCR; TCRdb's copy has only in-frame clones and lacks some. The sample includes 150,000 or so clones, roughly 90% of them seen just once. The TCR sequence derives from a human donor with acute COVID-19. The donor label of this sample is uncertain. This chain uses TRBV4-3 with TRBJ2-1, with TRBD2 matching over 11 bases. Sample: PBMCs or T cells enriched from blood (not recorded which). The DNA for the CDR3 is TGCGCCAGCAGCCAAACGGGACTAGCGGCTTGGGATGAGCAGTTCTTC. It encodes CASSQTGLAAWDEQFF.